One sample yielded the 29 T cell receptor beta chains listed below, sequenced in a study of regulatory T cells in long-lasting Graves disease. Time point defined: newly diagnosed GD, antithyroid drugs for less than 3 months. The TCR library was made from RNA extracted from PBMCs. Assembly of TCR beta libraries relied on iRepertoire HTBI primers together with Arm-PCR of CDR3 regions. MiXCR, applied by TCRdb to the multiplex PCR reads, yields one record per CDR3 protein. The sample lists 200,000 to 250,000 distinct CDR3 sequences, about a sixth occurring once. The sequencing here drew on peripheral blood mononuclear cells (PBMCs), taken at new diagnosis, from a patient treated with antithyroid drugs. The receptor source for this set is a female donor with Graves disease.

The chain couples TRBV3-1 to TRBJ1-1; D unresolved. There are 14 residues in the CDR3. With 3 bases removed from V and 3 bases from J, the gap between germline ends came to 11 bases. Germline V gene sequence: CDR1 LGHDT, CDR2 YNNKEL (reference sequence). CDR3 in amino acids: CASSHLYKYTEAFF. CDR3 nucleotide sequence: TGTGCCAGCAGCCACCTTTACAAGTACACTGAAGCTTTCTTT.

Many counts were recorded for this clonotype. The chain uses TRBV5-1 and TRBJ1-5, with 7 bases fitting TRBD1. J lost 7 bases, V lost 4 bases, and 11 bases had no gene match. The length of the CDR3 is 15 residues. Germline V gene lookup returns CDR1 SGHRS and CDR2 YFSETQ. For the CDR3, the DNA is TGCGCCAGCAGCAGGGGGACAGAGGGAGAACAGCCCCAGCATTTT. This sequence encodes CASSRGTEGEQPQHF.

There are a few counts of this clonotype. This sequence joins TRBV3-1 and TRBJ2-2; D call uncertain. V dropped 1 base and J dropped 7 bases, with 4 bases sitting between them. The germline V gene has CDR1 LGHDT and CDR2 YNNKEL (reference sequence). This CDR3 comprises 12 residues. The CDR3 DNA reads TGTGCCAGCAGCCAAGGGTTCGGGGAGCTGTTTTTT. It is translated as CASSQGFGELFF.

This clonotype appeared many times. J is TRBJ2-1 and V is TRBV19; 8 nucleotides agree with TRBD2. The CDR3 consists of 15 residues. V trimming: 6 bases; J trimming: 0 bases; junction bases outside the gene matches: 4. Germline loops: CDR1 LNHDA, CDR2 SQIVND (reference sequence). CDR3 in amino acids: CASRGSGSSYNEQFF. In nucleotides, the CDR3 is TGTGCCAGTAGGGGAAGCGGGAGCTCCTACAATGAGCAGTTCTTC.

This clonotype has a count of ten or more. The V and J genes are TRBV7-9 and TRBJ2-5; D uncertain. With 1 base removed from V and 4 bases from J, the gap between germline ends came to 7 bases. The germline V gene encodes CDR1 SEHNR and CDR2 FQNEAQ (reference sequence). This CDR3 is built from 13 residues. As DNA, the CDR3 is TGTGCCAGCAGCTTAGTAGCAAGAGAGACCCAGTACTTC. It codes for CASSLVARETQYF.

CDR3 nucleotide sequence: TGTGCCAGTAGTATCACCCCGACAGGGGGCATTGGAGAGACCCAGTACTTC. Protein: CASSITPTGGIGETQYF. The V call is TRBV19, the J call TRBJ2-5; 10 bases align to TRBD1. Trimming cost V 3 bases and J 4 bases; bases outside gene matches: 11. The CDR3 has 17 amino acids. Germline CDR1 and CDR2: LNHDA and SQIVND (reference sequence).

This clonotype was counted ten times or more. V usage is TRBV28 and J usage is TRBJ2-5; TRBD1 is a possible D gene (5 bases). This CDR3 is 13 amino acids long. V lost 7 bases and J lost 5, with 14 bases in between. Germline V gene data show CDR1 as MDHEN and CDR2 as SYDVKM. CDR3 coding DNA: TGTGCCAGCAACCCCAGGGTCGGGGAGACCCAGTACTTC. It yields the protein CASNPRVGETQYF. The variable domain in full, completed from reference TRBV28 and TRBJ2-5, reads DVKVTQSSRYLVKRTGEKVFLECVQDMDHENMFWYRQDPGLGLRLIYFSYDVKMKEKGDIPEGYSVSREKKERFSLILESASTNQTSMYLCASNPRVGETQYFGPGTRLLVL.

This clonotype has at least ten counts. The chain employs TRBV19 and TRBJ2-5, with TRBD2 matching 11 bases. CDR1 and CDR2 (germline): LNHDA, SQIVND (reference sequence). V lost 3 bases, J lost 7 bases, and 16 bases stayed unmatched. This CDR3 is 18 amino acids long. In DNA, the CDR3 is TGTGCCAGTAGTATGCGGGGGACTAGCGGCAGCCCATTTTTGACCCAGTACTTC. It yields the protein CASSMRGTSGSPFLTQYF.

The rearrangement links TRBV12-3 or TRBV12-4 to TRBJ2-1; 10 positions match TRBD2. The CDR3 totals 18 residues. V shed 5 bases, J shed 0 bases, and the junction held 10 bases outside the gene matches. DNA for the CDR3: TGTGCCAGCAGTACCGGGACTAGCGCCGTATACTCCTACAATGAGCAGTTCTTC. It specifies CASSTGTSAVYSYNEQFF.

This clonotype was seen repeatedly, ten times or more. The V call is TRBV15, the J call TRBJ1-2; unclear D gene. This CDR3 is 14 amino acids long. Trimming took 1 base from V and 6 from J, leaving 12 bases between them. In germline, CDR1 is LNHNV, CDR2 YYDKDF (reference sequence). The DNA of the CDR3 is TGTGCCACCAGCAGAGCCTCGCGGACTCATGGCTACACCTTC. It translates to CATSRASRTHGYTF.

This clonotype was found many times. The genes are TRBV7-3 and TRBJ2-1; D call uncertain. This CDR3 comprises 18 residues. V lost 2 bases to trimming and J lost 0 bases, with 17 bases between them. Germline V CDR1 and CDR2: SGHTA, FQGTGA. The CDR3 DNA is TGTGCCAGCAGCTTACAGCCCCACACCGTGAGCTCCTACAATGAGCAGTTCTTC. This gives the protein CASSLQPHTVSSYNEQFF.

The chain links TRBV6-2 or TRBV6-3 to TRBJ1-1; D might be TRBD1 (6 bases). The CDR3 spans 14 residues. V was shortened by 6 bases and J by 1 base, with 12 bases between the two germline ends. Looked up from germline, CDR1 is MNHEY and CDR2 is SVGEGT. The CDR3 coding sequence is TGTGCCAGCAGGACCGGGACATCGAACACTGAAGCTTTCTTT. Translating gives CASRTGTSNTEAFF.

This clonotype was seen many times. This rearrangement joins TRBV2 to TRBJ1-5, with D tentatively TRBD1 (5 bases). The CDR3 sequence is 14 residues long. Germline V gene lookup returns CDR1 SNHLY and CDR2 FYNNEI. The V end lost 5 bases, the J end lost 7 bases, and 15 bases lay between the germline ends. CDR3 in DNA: TGTGCCAGCAGTATTCTGATGGGGGACCAGCCCCAGCATTTT. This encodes CASSILMGDQPQHF.

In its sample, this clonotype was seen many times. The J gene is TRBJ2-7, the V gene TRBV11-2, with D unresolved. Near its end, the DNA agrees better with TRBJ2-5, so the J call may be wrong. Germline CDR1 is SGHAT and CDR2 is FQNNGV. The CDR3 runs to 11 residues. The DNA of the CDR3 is TGTGCCAGCAGAGATTGGGAGACCCAGTACTTC. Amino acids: CASRDWETQYF.

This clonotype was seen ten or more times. The CDR3 spells CAWSVQPNTEAFF. Written as DNA, the CDR3 is TGTGCCTGGAGTGTACAGCCTAACACTGAAGCTTTCTTT. The chain has TRBV30 and TRBJ1-1; D unclear. The ends were cut back, 0 bases at V and 2 bases at J, with 7 bases in the middle. Looked up from germline, CDR1 is GTSNPN and CDR2 is SVGIG (reference sequence). This CDR3 is built from 13 residues.

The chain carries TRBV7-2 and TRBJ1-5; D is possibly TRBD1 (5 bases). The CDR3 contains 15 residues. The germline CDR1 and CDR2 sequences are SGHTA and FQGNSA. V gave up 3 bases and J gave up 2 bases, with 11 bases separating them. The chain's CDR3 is CASSFEGNGNQPQHF. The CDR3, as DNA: TGTGCCAGCAGCTTCGAGGGGAATGGCAATCAGCCCCAGCATTTT.

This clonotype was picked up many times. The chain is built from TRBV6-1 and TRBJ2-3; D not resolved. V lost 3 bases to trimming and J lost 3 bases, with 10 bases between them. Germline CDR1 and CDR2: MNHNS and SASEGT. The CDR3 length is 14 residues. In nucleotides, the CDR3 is TGTGCCAGCAGTGAGCCCGGGTCTACAGATACGCAGTATTTT. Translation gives CASSEPGSTDTQYF.

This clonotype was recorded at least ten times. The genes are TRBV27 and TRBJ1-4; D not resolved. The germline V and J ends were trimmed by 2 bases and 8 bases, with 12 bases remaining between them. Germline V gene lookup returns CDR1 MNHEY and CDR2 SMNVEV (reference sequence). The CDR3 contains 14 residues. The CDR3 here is CASSLEQSGEKLFF. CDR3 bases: TGTGCCAGCAGTTTAGAACAAAGTGGGGAAAAACTGTTTTTT.

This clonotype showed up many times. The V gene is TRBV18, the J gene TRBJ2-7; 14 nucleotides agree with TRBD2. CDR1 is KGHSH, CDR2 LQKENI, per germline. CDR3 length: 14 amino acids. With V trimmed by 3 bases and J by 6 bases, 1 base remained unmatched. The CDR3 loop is CASSPGTSGGEQYF. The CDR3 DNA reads TGTGCCAGCTCACCTGGGACTAGCGGGGGCGAGCAGTACTTC.

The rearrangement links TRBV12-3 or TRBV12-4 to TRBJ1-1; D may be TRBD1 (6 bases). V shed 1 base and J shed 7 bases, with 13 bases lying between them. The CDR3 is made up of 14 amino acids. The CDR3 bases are TGTGCCAGCAGTTTAGTAGGGGGGCGCGGTGAAGCTTTCTTT. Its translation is CASSLVGGRGEAFF.

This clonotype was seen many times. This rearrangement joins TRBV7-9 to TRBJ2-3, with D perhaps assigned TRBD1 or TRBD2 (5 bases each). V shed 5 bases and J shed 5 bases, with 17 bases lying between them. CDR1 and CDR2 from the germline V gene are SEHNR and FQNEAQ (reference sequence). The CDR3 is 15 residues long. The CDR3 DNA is TGTGCCAGCAGCACGACGGGACGGCACGAAGATACGCAGTATTTT. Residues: CASSTTGRHEDTQYF.

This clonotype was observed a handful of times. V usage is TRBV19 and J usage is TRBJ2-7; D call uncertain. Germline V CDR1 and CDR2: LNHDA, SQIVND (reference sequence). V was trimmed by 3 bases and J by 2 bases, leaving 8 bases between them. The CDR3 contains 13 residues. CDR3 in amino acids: CASSIPGPYEQYF. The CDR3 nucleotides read TGTGCCAGTAGTATCCCGGGCCCCTACGAGCAGTACTTC.

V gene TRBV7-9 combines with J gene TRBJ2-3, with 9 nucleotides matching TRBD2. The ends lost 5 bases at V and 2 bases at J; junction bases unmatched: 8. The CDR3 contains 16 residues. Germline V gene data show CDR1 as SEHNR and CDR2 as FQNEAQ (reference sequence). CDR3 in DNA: TGTGCCAGCAGCGGACCCAGCGGGAGGCCCACAGATACGCAGTATTTT. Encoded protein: CASSGPSGRPTDTQYF.

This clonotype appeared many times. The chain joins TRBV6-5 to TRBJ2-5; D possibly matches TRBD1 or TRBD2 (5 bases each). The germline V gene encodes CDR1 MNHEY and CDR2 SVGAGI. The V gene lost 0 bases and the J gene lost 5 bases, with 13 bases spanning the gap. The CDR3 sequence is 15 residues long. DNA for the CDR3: TGTGCCAGCAGTTACTCGGGACCAAAGGGGGAGACCCAGTACTTC. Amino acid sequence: CASSYSGPKGETQYF.

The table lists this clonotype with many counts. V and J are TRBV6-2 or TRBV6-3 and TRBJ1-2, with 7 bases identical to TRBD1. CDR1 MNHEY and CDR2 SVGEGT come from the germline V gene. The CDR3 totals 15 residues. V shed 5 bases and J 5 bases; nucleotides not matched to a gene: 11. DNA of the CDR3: TGTGCCAGCAGTGAAGCGAGGGGGCTAGGGTATGGCTACACCTTC. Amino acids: CASSEARGLGYGYTF.

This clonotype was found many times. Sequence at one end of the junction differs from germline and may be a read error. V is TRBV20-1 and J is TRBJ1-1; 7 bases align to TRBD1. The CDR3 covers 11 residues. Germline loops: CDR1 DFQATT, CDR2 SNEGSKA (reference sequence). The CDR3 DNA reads TGCAGTGCTAGAGGAACCTCCACAGGGGACTTT. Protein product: CSARGTSTGDF.

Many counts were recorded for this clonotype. The chain's CDR3 is CASSFYRGDGNQPQHF. Here the CDR3 DNA reads TGTGCCAGCAGCTTTTACAGGGGGGATGGCAATCAGCCCCAGCATTTT. This chain uses TRBV7-9 with TRBJ1-5; 8 bases are a match to TRBD1. The germline gives CDR1 SEHNR, CDR2 FQNEAQ (reference sequence). The CDR3 is 16 amino acids. The V and J ends lost 3 bases and 2 bases, in that order; junction bases with no gene match: 6.

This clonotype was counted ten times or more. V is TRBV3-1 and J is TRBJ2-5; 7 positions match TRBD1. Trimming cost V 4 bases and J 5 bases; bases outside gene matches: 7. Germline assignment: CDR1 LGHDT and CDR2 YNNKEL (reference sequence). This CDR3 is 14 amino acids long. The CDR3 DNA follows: TGTGCCAGCAGCCCGACCGGGACAGCCGAGACCCAGTACTTC. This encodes CASSPTGTAETQYF.

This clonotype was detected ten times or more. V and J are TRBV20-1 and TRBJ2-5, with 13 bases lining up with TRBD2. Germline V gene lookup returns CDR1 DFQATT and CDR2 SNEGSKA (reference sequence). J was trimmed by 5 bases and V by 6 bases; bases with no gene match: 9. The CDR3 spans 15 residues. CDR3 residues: CSARTSGRVGETQYF. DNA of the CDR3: TGCAGTGCCCGGACTAGCGGGAGAGTGGGTGAGACCCAGTACTTC.